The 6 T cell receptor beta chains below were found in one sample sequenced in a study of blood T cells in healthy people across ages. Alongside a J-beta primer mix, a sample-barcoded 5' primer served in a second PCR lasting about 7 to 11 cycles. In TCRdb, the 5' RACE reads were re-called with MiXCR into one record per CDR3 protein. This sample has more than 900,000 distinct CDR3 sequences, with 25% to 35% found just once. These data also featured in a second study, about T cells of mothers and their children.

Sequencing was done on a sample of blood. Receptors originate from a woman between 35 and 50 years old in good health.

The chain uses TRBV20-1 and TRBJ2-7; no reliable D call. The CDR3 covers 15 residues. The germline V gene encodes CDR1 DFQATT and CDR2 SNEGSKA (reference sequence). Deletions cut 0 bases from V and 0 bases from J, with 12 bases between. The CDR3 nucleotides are TGCAGTGCTAGAGATTATTCGCAGCACTCCTACGAGCAGTACTTC. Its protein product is CSARDYSQHSYEQYF.

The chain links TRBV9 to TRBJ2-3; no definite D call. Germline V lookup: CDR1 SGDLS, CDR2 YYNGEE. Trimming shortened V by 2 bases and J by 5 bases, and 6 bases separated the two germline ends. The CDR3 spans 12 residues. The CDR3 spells CASSVGKDTQYF. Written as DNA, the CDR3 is TGTGCCAGCAGCGTTGGTAAAGATACGCAGTATTTT.

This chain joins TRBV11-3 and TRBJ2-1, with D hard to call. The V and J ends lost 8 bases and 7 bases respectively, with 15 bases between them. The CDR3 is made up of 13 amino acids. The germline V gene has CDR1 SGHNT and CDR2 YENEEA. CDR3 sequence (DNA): TGTGCCAGCGCGAACGGACCAATGAATGAGCAGTTCTTC. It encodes CASANGPMNEQFF. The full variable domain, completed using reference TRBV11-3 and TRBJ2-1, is EAGVVQSPRYKIIEKKQPVAFWCNPISGHNTLYWYLQNLGQGPELLIRYENEEAVDDSQLPKDRFSAERLKGVDSTLKIQPAELGDSAVYLCASANGPMNEQFFGPGTRLTVL.

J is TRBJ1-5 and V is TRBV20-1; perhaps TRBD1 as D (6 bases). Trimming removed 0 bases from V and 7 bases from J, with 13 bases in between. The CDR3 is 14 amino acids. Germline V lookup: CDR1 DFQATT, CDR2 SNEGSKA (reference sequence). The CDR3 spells CSARDNREGQPQHF. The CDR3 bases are TGCAGTGCTAGAGATAACAGGGAAGGACAGCCCCAGCATTTT.

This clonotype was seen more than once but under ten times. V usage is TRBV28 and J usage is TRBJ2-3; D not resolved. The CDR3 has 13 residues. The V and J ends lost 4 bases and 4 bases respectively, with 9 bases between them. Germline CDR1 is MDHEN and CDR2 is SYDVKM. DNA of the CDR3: TGTGCCAGCAGTTCCCCACCGGCAGATACGCAGTATTTT. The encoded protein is CASSSPPADTQYF.

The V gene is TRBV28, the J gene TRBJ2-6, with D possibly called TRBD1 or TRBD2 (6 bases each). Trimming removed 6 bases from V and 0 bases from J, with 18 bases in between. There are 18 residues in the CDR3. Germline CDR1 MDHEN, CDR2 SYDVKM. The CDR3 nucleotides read TGTGCCAGCAGAAAAATGGGGGGCTCCCCCTCTGGGGCCAACGTCCTGACTTTC. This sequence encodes CASRKMGGSPSGANVLTF.